One and the same sample provided the 24 T cell receptor beta chains below, sequenced in a study of T cells expressing NK-cell markers. TCRdb processed the 5' RACE reads again and assigns one entry to each CDR3 protein, with no DNA. Recorded for this sample: more than 120,000 distinct CDR3 sequences. The material sequenced was blood T cells: a sorted CD56 or NKG2C T cell subset, CD4+ or CD8+ T cells, or bulk PBMC T cells (not recorded which). All receptors derive from a man aged 18-30 years in good health.

The chain employs TRBV4-1 and TRBJ1-3. The CDR3 loop spans 14 amino acids. The germline gives CDR1 MGHRA, CDR2 YSYEKL. The CDR3 is CASSQTGWGNTIYF.

V usage is TRBV27 and J usage is TRBJ2-5; TCRdb lists TRBD1, though no DNA is available to test this call. CDR1 is MNHEY, CDR2 SMNVEV, per germline (reference sequence). There are 14 residues in the CDR3. Here the CDR3 reads CASSWDREQETQYF.

The rearrangement uses TRBV5-1 and TRBJ2-7; the D call from TCRdb, TRBD1, cannot be confirmed without DNA. From germline, CDR1 is SGHRS and CDR2 YFSETQ. The CDR3 is made up of 15 amino acids. CDR3 in amino acids: CASSPDRFPNYEQYF.

V gene TRBV27 combines with J gene TRBJ2-7; TCRdb lists TRBD1, though no DNA is available to test this call. CDR1 is MNHEY, CDR2 SMNVEV, per germline (reference sequence). This CDR3 contains 14 residues. The CDR3 reads CASSPSGQNYEQYF.

The J gene is TRBJ2-7, the V gene TRBV20-1; the D call from TCRdb, TRBD1, cannot be confirmed without DNA. The CDR3 consists of 14 residues. Germline lookup yields CDR1 DFQATT and CDR2 SNEGSKA (reference sequence). The CDR3 loop reads CGITGTGVVHEQYF.

The J gene is TRBJ2-7, the V gene TRBV7-6; TCRdb returns TRBD1, unconfirmable since there is no DNA. There are 14 residues in the CDR3. Germline assignment: CDR1 SGHVS and CDR2 FNYEAQ. The CDR3 sequence is CASSPRDSPNEQYF.

V is TRBV29-1 and J is TRBJ1-1. Germline V gene data show CDR1 as SQVTM and CDR2 as ANQGSEA. The CDR3 is 13 residues long. CDR3 protein: CSLGTAMNTEAFF. The full variable domain, its missing parts supplied by reference TRBV29-1 and TRBJ1-1, is SAVISQKPSRDICQRGTSLTIQCQVDSQVTMMFWYRQQPGQSLTLIATANQGSEATYESGFVIDKFPISRPNLTFSTLTVSNMSPEDSSIYLCSLGTAMNTEAFFGQGTRLTVV.

The rearrangement links TRBV29-1 to TRBJ2-1; there is no DNA to check the TCRdb D call of TRBD1. Germline V gene data show CDR1 as SQVTM and CDR2 as ANQGSEA. This CDR3 region has 14 residues. CDR3 amino acids: CSVETLNRDNEQFF.

The rearrangement uses TRBV21-1 and TRBJ2-3. TRBV21-1 is a documented pseudogene. The length of the CDR3 is 15 residues. CDR3 protein: CASSKGVKGTDTQYF.

The chain employs TRBV19 and TRBJ1-5; the TCRdb call, TRBD1, lacks DNA for checking. CDR3 length equals 17 residues. The V gene's germline CDR1 is LNHDA and CDR2 SQIVND (reference sequence). The CDR3 reads CASSSETGTLYNQPQHF. Based on the CDR3 plus reference TRBV19 and TRBJ1-5, the full variable domain is DGGITQSPKYLFRKEGQNVTLSCEQNLNHDAMYWYRQDPGQGLRLIYYSQIVNDFQKGDIAEGYSVSREKKESFPLTVTSAQKNPTAFYLCASSSETGTLYNQPQHFGDGTRLSIL.

The CDR3 sequence is CASSLGTVLTDTQYF. The chain has TRBV5-4 and TRBJ2-3; TCRdb names TRBD1, which stays unverified in the absence of DNA. The CDR3 spans 15 residues. Per germline, CDR1 SGHNT and CDR2 YYREEE (reference sequence).

This chain uses TRBV11-3 with TRBJ2-7; the TCRdb call, TRBD1, lacks DNA for checking. CDR3 length: 16 residues. Germline V gives CDR1 SGHNT, CDR2 YENEEA. The CDR3: CASSYNSPGQSYEQYF.

V gene TRBV12-3 or TRBV12-4 combines with J gene TRBJ2-2; TCRdb designates TRBD2, a call that cannot be tested without DNA. The CDR3 loop spans 20 amino acids. The CDR3 here is CASSFRVFGSGEPNTGELFF.

This sequence joins TRBV29-1 and TRBJ1-1. Germline loops: CDR1 SQVTM, CDR2 ANQGSEA. The CDR3 totals 14 residues. The CDR3 loop is CSAKDGDLNTEAFF.

This chain uses TRBV6-2 or TRBV6-3 with TRBJ2-7; TCRdb returns TRBD2, unconfirmable since there is no DNA. CDR1 is MNHEY, CDR2 SVGEGT, per germline. This CDR3 has 15 residues. The CDR3 region is CASKTGTSGTYEQYF.

The rearrangement uses TRBV27 and TRBJ1-5. The CDR3 covers 13 residues. Germline CDR1 and CDR2: MNHEY and SMNVEV (reference sequence). The CDR3: CASSYGPNQPQHF.

The chain recombines TRBV30 with TRBJ2-7. Germline V lookup: CDR1 GTSNPN, CDR2 SVGIG (reference sequence). The CDR3 totals 13 residues. The CDR3 spells CAWAWGAAYEQYF.

This chain uses TRBV5-6 with TRBJ2-7; TCRdb lists TRBD2, though no DNA is available to test this call. CDR1 is SGHDT and CDR2 is YYEEEE in the germline V gene. The CDR3 is made up of 15 amino acids. CDR3 region: CASSSEGGPSYEQYF.

The CDR3 reads CASKSGTSQGNEQFF. V usage is TRBV7-9 and J usage is TRBJ2-1; TCRdb gives TRBD2 as the D gene, but with no DNA this cannot be confirmed. Germline-derived CDR1 and CDR2 are SEHNR and FQNEAQ (reference sequence). The CDR3 has 15 amino acids.

The gene calls are TRBV20-1 and TRBJ2-3; TCRdb's assignment of TRBD1 cannot be checked, as there is no DNA. CDR1 DFQATT and CDR2 SNEGSKA come from the germline V gene (reference sequence). The CDR3 is 13 residues long. The CDR3: CSADTKRLGEQYF.

V is TRBV5-1 and J is TRBJ2-5; TCRdb's assignment of TRBD2 cannot be checked, as there is no DNA. The CDR3 extends over 16 amino acids. CDR1 and CDR2 from the germline V gene are SGHRS and YFSETQ. CDR3 protein: CASSHSPAGVQETQYF.

V is TRBV7-8 and J is TRBJ2-3; the TCRdb D gene call, TRBD2, has no DNA to confirm it. Per the germline V gene, CDR1 is SGHVS and CDR2 is FQNEAQ. The CDR3 contains 14 residues. The CDR3 protein is CASSSLSSADTQYF.

The chain is built from TRBV6-5 and TRBJ2-6. Germline V gene data show CDR1 as MNHEY and CDR2 as SVGAGI. This CDR3 spans 15 amino acids. The CDR3 is CASSSAGAGANVLTF.

The chain uses TRBV20-1 and TRBJ2-5; the D call of TRBD1 rests on TCRdb alone, since no DNA is present to check it. This CDR3 has 12 residues. Germline V CDR1 and CDR2: DFQATT, SNEGSKA (reference sequence). CDR3 amino acids: CSARQGEETQYF.